The rows below give T cell receptor beta chains drawn from one sample of a study of cytomegalovirus exposure and HLA in healthy donors. The repertoire was sequenced with immunoSEQ multiplex PCR; TCRdb's copy has only in-frame clones and lacks some. The table lists 130,000 to 150,000 clones, about two thirds of them singletons. Sequencing was done on a sample of PBMCs. These receptors were taken from a woman aged 18-30 years in good health and CMV-seronegative. CDR3s include the opening cysteine and the closing phenylalanine or tryptophan. The order of the fields is V gene, J gene, clone size, D gene, CDR3 DNA, CDR3 protein. D genes are given only for firm matches. Clone size is given for some rows only: seen once, a few or many times, or a class if the clone is expanded.

>TRBV10-3|TRBJ2-5|.|TRBD2
TGTGCCATCAGTGGCGCTAGCGGGAACAAAGGGGGTCGTGTGAAGGAGACCCAGTACTTC
CAISGASGNKGGRVKETQYF
>TRBV28|TRBJ2-6|.|.
TGTGCCAGCAGTTTTGGAGTACTCTTCTCTGGGGCCAACGTCCTGACTTTC
CASSFGVLFSGANVLTF
>TRBV5-4|TRBJ2-7|.|TRBD1
TGTGCCAGCAGCTTGGACAGGGGCCGCTACGAGCAGTACTTC
CASSLDRGRYEQYF
>TRBV11-1|TRBJ2-5|.|TRBD1
TGTGCCAGCAGCTTAGGGGACAGGGTGCTGTATCAAGAGACCCAGTACTTC
CASSLGDRVLYQETQYF
>TRBV19|TRBJ1-2|.|.
TGTGCCAGTAGTATATTGGGGGGGGAAGAAAATGGCTACACCTTC
CASSILGGEENGYTF
>TRBV5-1|TRBJ2-3|.|TRBD1
TGCGCCAGCAGCTCCGGACAGGGGGTCGGTGAAGATACGCAGTATTTT
CASSSGQGVGEDTQYF
>TRBV11-3|TRBJ2-3|.|TRBD2
TGTGCCAGCCGTCCCCACAGCGGGGCTGAAACTAGCACAGATACGCAGTATTTT
CASRPHSGAETSTDTQYF
>TRBV7-9|TRBJ2-3|.|.
TGTGCCAGCAGCGAAGGGCGACAGCTCACAGATACGCAGTATTTT
CASSEGRQLTDTQYF
>TRBV4-2|TRBJ2-2|.|.
TGTGCCAGCAGCCAAGATTGGCCAGGGGACGGGGAGCTGTTTTTT
CASSQDWPGDGELFF
>TRBV11-3|TRBJ2-5|few|TRBD1
TGTGCCAGCAGCTTTCCAGGGGGCCAAGAGACCCAGTACTTC
CASSFPGGQETQYF
>TRBV25-1|TRBJ1-4|.|.
TGTGCCAGCAGTGGGGTAGCGAGGGAAAAACTGTTTTTT
CASSGVAREKLFF
>TRBV11-3|TRBJ2-4|once|TRBD1
TGTGCCAGCAGTTCGCGGGACAGGGCTGACAAAAACATTCAGTACTTC
CASSSRDRADKNIQYF
>TRBV19|TRBJ1-5|.|TRBD1
TGTGCCAGTAGTATAGATCTCAGGGGGCGTAATCAGCCCCAGCATTTT
CASSIDLRGRNQPQHF
>TRBV30|TRBJ2-3|.|.
TGTGCCTGGAGTGGCAGCCTTCAGCGAAATACGCAGTATTTT
CAWSGSLQRNTQYF
>TRBV28|TRBJ2-3|.|.
TGTGCCAGCAGTACTAGGTTAGGCCTATGGGATACGCAGTATTTT
CASSTRLGLWDTQYF
>TRBV9|TRBJ1-5|.|.
TGTGCCAGCAGCCACTCGGCGGATCAGCCCCAGCATTTT
CASSHSADQPQHF
>TRBV7-9|TRBJ2-3|.|.
TGTGCCAGCAGCCAAAGCCCGCTGGATACGCAGTATTTT
CASSQSPLDTQYF
>TRBV5-6|TRBJ2-5|.|TRBD1
TGTGCCAGCAGCCCGGTTGGGACAGCAAAACAAGAGACCCAGTACTTC
CASSPVGTAKQETQYF
>TRBV7-9|TRBJ1-6|.|.
TGTGCCAGCAGCCAGACACTGAGCTCCTATAATTCACCCCTCCACTTT
CASSQTLSSYNSPLHF
>TRBV6-1|TRBJ1-1|many|.
TGTGCCAGCAGTGAAGCTGCAGGGCGATGGACTGAAGCTTTCTTT
CASSEAAGRWTEAFF
>TRBV11-2|TRBJ2-1|.|TRBD2
TGTGCCAGCAGGCTGACTAGCGGGGCCTCCAATGAGCAGTTCTTC
CASRLTSGASNEQFF
>TRBV28|TRBJ1-2|.|.
TGTGCCAGCAGTCCGACAGGCAACTATGGCTACACCTTC
CASSPTGNYGYTF
>TRBV7-9|TRBJ2-2|.|.
TGTGCCAGCAGCTTAGGATTGCGGCAGGGGGAGGACGGGGAGCTGTTTTTT
CASSLGLRQGEDGELFF
>TRBV28|TRBJ1-5|.|TRBD1
TGTGCCAGCAGTTTGCTACCGGGACAGGTGGGGAATCAGCCCCAGCATTTT
CASSLLPGQVGNQPQHF
>TRBV6-5|TRBJ2-2|.|TRBD2
TGTGCCAGCAGTCAACCGGGACTAGAGGCCCAGCTGTTTTTT
CASSQPGLEAQLFF
>TRBV19|TRBJ1-5|.|.
TGTGCCAGTACACCGGGACTTAGCAATCAGCCCCAGCATTTT
CASTPGLSNQPQHF
>TRBV27|TRBJ1-1|once|TRBD1
TGTGCCAGCAGTCCCGGGACAGCCTTGAACACTGAAGCTTTCTTT
CASSPGTALNTEAFF
>TRBV7-8|TRBJ1-1|.|.
TGTGCCAGCAGCTTTGGCAGGGTGGCCACTGAAGCTTTCTTT
CASSFGRVATEAFF
>TRBV28|TRBJ1-6|.|TRBD1
TGTGCCAGCAGTTCCTTACTCCTGGGACAGGGAAGGAATTCACCCCTCCACTTT
CASSSLLLGQGRNSPLHF
>TRBV5-4|TRBJ2-5|.|TRBD1
TGTGCCAGCAGCGGGTGGACAGGGCTCCAAGAGACCCAGTACTTC
CASSGWTGLQETQYF
>TRBV9|TRBJ2-4|few|TRBD1
TGTGCCAGCAGCCTTACACCCGGGACAGGGAAGGACATTCAGTACTTC
CASSLTPGTGKDIQYF
>TRBV5-4|TRBJ1-1|few|.
TGTGCCAGCAGAGCCCGGGACTCACCCGAGGCTTTCTTT
CASRARDSPEAFF
>TRBV4-3|TRBJ2-1|medium-sized|.
TGCGCCAGCACCCTCGGGACTGGGTCCTACAATGAGCAGTTCTTC
CASTLGTGSYNEQFF
>TRBV14|TRBJ1-2|.|.
TGTGCCAGCAGCCTCGGGACTTCGTATGGCTACACCTTC
CASSLGTSYGYTF
>TRBV12-5|TRBJ2-5|.|.
TGTGCTAGTGGTCCCGGGACAAACCCAGGGACCCAGTACTTC
CASGPGTNPGTQYF
>TRBV5-1|TRBJ1-1|.|.
TGCGCCAGCAGCTTGGGGTTCACTGAGAACACTGAAGCTTTCTTT
CASSLGFTENTEAFF
>TRBV6-1|TRBJ1-1|few|.
TGTGCCAGCAGTGAAGGTTTCCCCTTTACGTCTAGGAACACTGAAGCTTTCTTT
CASSEGFPFTSRNTEAFF
>TRBV30|TRBJ1-1|.|.
TGTGCCTTGGTTAATCGACAGTCGTACACTGAAGCTTTCTTT
CALVNRQSYTEAFF
>TRBV28|TRBJ1-5|.|.
TGTGCCAGCAGTGGCTGGGGCAGGCCGATGGGGCCCCAGCATTTT
CASSGWGRPMGPQHF
>TRBV11-2|TRBJ1-5|.|.
TGTGCCAGCAGCTTAAGGGGAGGGGATCAGCCCCAGCATTTT
CASSLRGGDQPQHF
>TRBV19|TRBJ1-2|.|TRBD1
TGTGCCAGTAGTATAGAATTTACAGGGGGCAGGTATGGCTACACCTTC
CASSIEFTGGRYGYTF
>TRBV7-8|TRBJ1-5|.|.
TGTGCCAGCAGCGGCCCCGGGAGCTATCAGCCCCAGCATTTT
CASSGPGSYQPQHF
>TRBV4-1|TRBJ1-6|.|.
TGCGCCAGCAGCCAAGATGGCGGGTATAATTCACCCCTCCACTTT
CASSQDGGYNSPLHF
>TRBV5-1|TRBJ1-2|few|.
TGCGCCAGCAGCTTGAGGGGGATGGGGGCCTATGGCTACACCTTC
CASSLRGMGAYGYTF
>TRBV7-2|TRBJ1-1|few|TRBD1
TGTGCCAGCAGCTTTTCCTCGACAGGGGACACTGAAGCTTTCTTT
CASSFSSTGDTEAFF
>TRBV18|TRBJ2-2|.|.
TGTGCCAGCTCAAACAGCCAGTTCACCGGGGAGCTGTTTTTT
CASSNSQFTGELFF
>TRBV29-1|TRBJ2-3|few|TRBD2
TGCAGCGTTGAAGATCGCCTAGCGGGGCCTAGCACAGATACGCAGTATTTT
CSVEDRLAGPSTDTQYF
>TRBV11-2|TRBJ1-3|few|.
TGTGCCAGCAGCCCAGGGACCGGGAGCTCTGGAAACACCATATATTTT
CASSPGTGSSGNTIYF
>TRBV14|TRBJ1-3|.|TRBD1
TGTGCCAGCAGCCAAGTTACAGGGGGCGGAAACACCATATATTTT
CASSQVTGGGNTIYF
>TRBV13|TRBJ1-1|.|.
TGTGCCAGCAGCTTAGGCAGCTCTGGGGCGATATTT
CASSLGSSGAIF
>TRBV6-5|TRBJ1-1|.|.
TGTGCCAGCAGTTATAGGAACACTGAAGCTTTCTTT
CASSYRNTEAFF
>TRBV6-1|TRBJ2-7|.|.
TGTGCCAGCACGGACCGGGGGTTGTACGAGCAGTACTTC
CASTDRGLYEQYF
>TRBV5-6|TRBJ1-1|few|.
TGTGCCAGCAGCTCCGGGACTCAGAACACTGAAGCTTTCTTT
CASSSGTQNTEAFF
>TRBV6-5|TRBJ1-1|few|TRBD1
TGTGCCAGCAGTTACGCGGGACAGGAGGGTGAAGCTTTCTTT
CASSYAGQEGEAFF
>TRBV27|TRBJ1-2|.|TRBD1
TGTGCCAGCAGTAAAGGACAGGGTCACGATGGCTACACCTTC
CASSKGQGHDGYTF
>TRBV28|TRBJ1-3|.|.
TGTGCCAGCAGTTTGAGGAGCGGAACCATATATTTT
CASSLRSGTIYF